These 20 T cell receptor beta chains came from one sample sequenced in a study of blood T cell repertoires in COVID-19. Some clones are missing from TCRdb's copy, which holds only in-frame ones; the method was immunoSEQ multiplex PCR. The data contain 150,000 or so clones, approximately 84% of them singletons. The sequencing sample was made of peripheral blood. These receptors all stem from an older woman with acute or convalescent COVID-19.

The chain combines TRBV6-2 or TRBV6-3 with TRBJ2-2; D is uncertain. This CDR3 spans 14 amino acids. V lost 2 bases and J lost 5, with 9 bases in between. Looked up from germline, CDR1 is MNHEY and CDR2 is SVGEGT. CDR3 sequence (DNA): TGTGCCAGCAGTTACCGGCAGGTAACCGGGGAGCTGTTTTTT. Protein sequence: CASSYRQVTGELFF.

Concerning this clone itself: The junction and the germline gene differ at one end; a read error may be behind it. The chain uses TRBV7-3 and TRBJ2-5; maybe TRBD1 (6 bases). Germline lookup yields CDR1 SGHTA and CDR2 FQGTGA. The CDR3 extends over 14 amino acids. The CDR3 DNA sequence: TGTGCCAGCAGCTTAGGGGGCAGCCAAGGGACCCAGTACTTC. Translating gives CASSLGGSQGTQYF.

The genes are TRBV6-4 and TRBJ1-5; maybe TRBD1 (6 bases). Trimming left V 6 bases short and J 8 bases short, with 8 bases between. The CDR3 length is 11 residues. The germline CDR1 and CDR2 sequences are MRHNA and SNTAGT. This CDR3 is CASRYREPQHF. CDR3 coding DNA: TGTGCCAGCAGATACAGGGAGCCCCAGCATTTT.

The chain is built from TRBV12-3 or TRBV12-4 and TRBJ2-2, with D tentatively TRBD1 (5 bases). This CDR3 is built from 13 residues. The germline V and J ends were trimmed by 2 bases and 6 bases, with 7 bases remaining between them. CDR3 amino acids: CASSLRGSGELFF. CDR3 DNA sequence: TGTGCCAGCAGTTTAAGGGGTTCCGGGGAGCTGTTTTTT.

V and J are TRBV19 and TRBJ1-6; the D gene is possibly TRBD1 (6 bases). Per the germline V gene, CDR1 is LNHDA and CDR2 is SQIVND (reference sequence). This CDR3 is 14 amino acids long. V dropped 6 bases and J dropped 5 bases, with 11 bases sitting between them. The CDR3 region has the DNA TGTGCCAGTAGAGTGGGGGCAGATAATTCACCCCTCCACTTT. Its protein is CASRVGADNSPLHF.

The chain has TRBV9 and TRBJ2-1; tentative D call: TRBD2 (6 bases). V lost 4 bases to trimming and J lost 4 bases, with 12 bases between them. The length of the CDR3 is 14 residues. The V gene's germline CDR1 is SGDLS and CDR2 YYNGEE. CDR3 sequence: CASSPGVVYNEQFF. CDR3 in DNA: TGTGCCAGCAGCCCGGGGGTAGTTTACAATGAGCAGTTCTTC.

The chain employs TRBV7-2 and TRBJ2-2; perhaps TRBD2 as D (6 bases). Germline V CDR1 and CDR2: SGHTA, FQGNSA. Trimming took 5 bases from V and 6 from J, leaving 10 bases between them. CDR3 length equals 13 residues. The CDR3 sequence: CASSGPGAGELFF. CDR3 sequence (DNA): TGTGCCAGCAGCGGGCCGGGGGCCGGGGAGCTGTTTTTT.

This chain links TRBV12-3 or TRBV12-4 with TRBJ2-7; D is undetermined. The CDR3 is made up of 13 amino acids. V lost 7 bases and J lost 0, with 10 bases in between. The CDR3: CASKQSGSYEQYF. As DNA, the CDR3 is TGTGCCAGCAAACAAAGTGGCTCCTACGAGCAGTACTTC.

The chain recombines TRBV28 with TRBJ2-1; 12 bases line up with TRBD1. Trimming at V came to 5 bases and at J to 7 bases, leaving 9 bases not matched to a gene. The germline V gene has CDR1 MDHEN and CDR2 SYDVKM. The CDR3 totals 16 residues. CDR3 residues: CASSPQGQGAYNEQFF. The CDR3 DNA is TGTGCCAGCAGTCCTCAGGGACAGGGGGCATATAATGAGCAGTTCTTC.

The V call is TRBV7-2, the J call TRBJ2-2; the match to TRBD2 covers 10 bases. The V and J ends lost 5 bases and 6 bases, in that order; junction bases with no gene match: 9. This CDR3 comprises 16 residues. Germline loops: CDR1 SGHTA, CDR2 FQGNSA. CDR3 coding DNA: TGTGCCAGCAGCCCCCCGGGACTAGCGTCTTCCGGGGAGCTGTTTTTT. It encodes CASSPPGLASSGELFF.

The chain employs TRBV5-8 and TRBJ1-1; TRBD1 matches at 8 bases. Per the germline V gene, CDR1 is SGHTS and CDR2 is YDEGEE. CDR3 length equals 14 residues. Germline trimming cut 2 bases from V and 6 bases from J; bases unmatched to any gene: 6. CDR3 region: CASSFRTGSAEAFF. The DNA for the CDR3 is TGTGCCAGCAGCTTCAGGACAGGGAGCGCTGAAGCTTTCTTT.

This rearrangement joins TRBV5-6 to TRBJ2-7, with 12 positions matching TRBD1. The CDR3 is 14 amino acids. From germline, CDR1 is SGHDT and CDR2 YYEEEE. The V segment lost 5 bases and the J segment 9 bases; nucleotides outside the gene matches: 9. In DNA form, the CDR3 reads TGTGCCAGCAGAGAAGTGGGACAGGGGGCGGTGCAGTACTTC. Protein product: CASREVGQGAVQYF. The variable domain in full, completed from reference TRBV5-6 and TRBJ2-7, reads DAGVTQSPTHLIKTRGQQVTLRCSPKSGHDTVSWYQQALGQGPQFIFQYYEEEERQRGNFPDRFSGHQFPNYSSELNVNALLLGDSALYLCASREVGQGAVQYFGPGTRLTVT.

V and J are TRBV5-6 and TRBJ2-7, with a tentative D call TRBD1 (5 bases). V lost 1 base and J lost 3, with 11 bases in between. Germline-derived CDR1 and CDR2 are SGHDT and YYEEEE. The CDR3 is 14 amino acids. CDR3 loop: CASSLSGALYEQYF. The CDR3 DNA follows: TGTGCCAGCAGCTTGTCTGGGGCCCTCTACGAGCAGTACTTC. Full variable domain (outside the CDR3, taken from reference TRBV5-6 and TRBJ2-7): DAGVTQSPTHLIKTRGQQVTLRCSPKSGHDTVSWYQQALGQGPQFIFQYYEEEERQRGNFPDRFSGHQFPNYSSELNVNALLLGDSALYLCASSLSGALYEQYFGPGTRLTVT.

This clone was observed once. V is TRBV9 and J is TRBJ2-1; 11 bases fit TRBD2. CDR3 length: 17 amino acids. Germline V gene lookup returns CDR1 SGDLS and CDR2 YYNGEE. Trimming took 4 bases from V and 1 from J; bases not matched to a gene: 7. In DNA form, the CDR3 reads TGTGCCAGCAGCCCTAGCGGGAGGACTGCGTCCTACAATGAGCAGTTCTTC. Its protein product is CASSPSGRTASYNEQFF.

This chain links TRBV30 with TRBJ1-2, with a weak D call TRBD1 (5 bases). The CDR3 has 14 amino acids. Trimming pared 0 bases from V and 2 bases from J, leaving 10 bases between. Germline V gives CDR1 GTSNPN, CDR2 SVGIG (reference sequence). Here the CDR3 DNA reads TGTGCCTGGAGTGTACTATCAGGGAACTATGGCTACACCTTC. Amino acid sequence: CAWSVLSGNYGYTF.

This chain joins TRBV28 and TRBJ2-4; 9 bases line up with TRBD1. Germline loops: CDR1 MDHEN, CDR2 SYDVKM. Germline trimming cut 7 bases from V and 1 base from J; bases unmatched to any gene: 14. The CDR3 runs 18 residues. This CDR3 is CASNPTGGVSRAKNIQYF. CDR3 in DNA: TGTGCCAGCAACCCGACAGGGGGTGTATCTAGGGCCAAAAACATTCAGTACTTC. The full variable domain, rest sourced from reference TRBV28 and TRBJ2-4, is DVKVTQSSRYLVKRTGEKVFLECVQDMDHENMFWYRQDPGLGLRLIYFSYDVKMKEKGDIPEGYSVSREKKERFSLILESASTNQTSMYLCASNPTGGVSRAKNIQYFGAGTRLSVL.

This clone was recorded a few times. The rearrangement uses TRBV5-4 and TRBJ1-6, with a weak D call TRBD1 (5 bases). The V end lost 0 bases, the J end lost 10 bases, and 11 bases lay between the germline ends. The CDR3 contains 14 residues. Germline V gives CDR1 SGHNT, CDR2 YYREEE (reference sequence). CDR3 nucleotide sequence: TGTGCCAGCAGCTTGGGGGGCCTTGGCTCACCCCTCCACTTT. Amino acid sequence: CASSLGGLGSPLHF.

V usage is TRBV28 and J usage is TRBJ2-5; 7 nucleotides agree with TRBD1. The V gene end was trimmed by 5 bases and the J gene end by 5 bases; junction bases not matched to a gene: 5. The germline CDR1 and CDR2 sequences are MDHEN and SYDVKM. This CDR3 region has 13 residues. The CDR3 coding sequence is TGTGCCAGCAGTAGGCAGGGGGTCGAGACCCAGTACTTC. It yields the protein CASSRQGVETQYF.

The chain combines TRBV21-1 with TRBJ2-2; TRBD2 is the table's D call, not checked against the DNA. TRBV21-1 is labeled a pseudogene. The CDR3 contains 17 residues. The CDR3 protein is CASSKGRGAINTGELFF. The CDR3 bases are TGTGCCAGCAGCAAAGGGCGGGGGGCAATCAACACCGGGGAGCTGTTTTTT.

The chain carries TRBV28 and TRBJ2-1, with D perhaps TRBD1 (5 bases). Germline V lookup: CDR1 MDHEN, CDR2 SYDVKM. This CDR3 region has 14 residues. Trimming pared 2 bases from V and 6 bases from J, leaving 11 bases between. The CDR3 loop reads CASSLRGIPNEQFF. For the CDR3, the DNA is TGTGCCAGCAGTTTAAGGGGTATACCCAATGAGCAGTTCTTC.